Below, 12 T cell receptor beta chains from the same sample are listed, as sequenced in a study of CD8 T cells in ankylosing spondylitis. TCRdb recomputed calls from the 5' RACE reads with MiXCR, one row per CDR3 protein. Of some 140,000 distinct CDR3 sequences in the sample, 7.3% were seen once. The specimen sequenced was blood, either unsorted or a sorted T cell fraction (not recorded which). The receptors were gathered from a female donor with ankylosing spondylitis or in good health (not recorded which).

This clonotype occurred many times. The rearrangement links TRBV27 to TRBJ2-1; 7 bases fit TRBD1. The CDR3 has 16 residues. V shed 5 bases, J shed 4 bases, and the junction held 11 bases outside the gene matches. CDR1 and CDR2 from the germline V gene are MNHEY and SMNVEV (reference sequence). The CDR3 here is CASSPLRQGLYNEQFF. DNA for the CDR3: TGTGCCAGCAGTCCCCTAAGACAGGGTCTGTACAATGAGCAGTTCTTC.

This clonotype was seen repeatedly, ten times or more. The V gene is TRBV9, the J gene TRBJ1-1, with D possibly being TRBD1 (5 bases). The germline V and J ends were trimmed by 3 bases and 4 bases, with 19 bases remaining between them. This CDR3 is built from 16 residues. Per germline, CDR1 SGDLS and CDR2 YYNGEE. The CDR3: CASSASPVRAGTEAFF. Here the CDR3 DNA reads TGTGCCAGCAGCGCAAGCCCCGTCAGGGCCGGCACTGAAGCTTTCTTT.

This clonotype occurred many times. The gene calls are TRBV28 and TRBJ1-1, with D unclear. Trimming took off 5 bases at V and 4 bases at J, with 14 bases between the two ends. The CDR3 is made up of 14 amino acids. The germline gives CDR1 MDHEN, CDR2 SYDVKM. CDR3 sequence (DNA): TGTGCCAGCAGTCCGGCCCGAATGGCCACTGAAGCTTTCTTT. Its translation: CASSPARMATEAFF.

This clonotype was seen ten or more times. The chain recombines TRBV7-9 with TRBJ2-7; the D is unclear. CDR3 length: 12 amino acids. The V end lost 5 bases, the J end lost 5 bases, and 10 bases lay between the germline ends. CDR1 is SEHNR and CDR2 is FQNEAQ in the germline V gene (reference sequence). The CDR3 nucleotides are TGTGCCAGCAGCCCGGGCCGAGACGAGCAGTACTTC. Its translation: CASSPGRDEQYF.

V and J are TRBV7-2 and TRBJ2-3, with a weak D call TRBD2 (6 bases). CDR1 and CDR2 (germline): SGHTA, FQGNSA. V was trimmed by 4 bases and J by 1 base, leaving 15 bases between them. The CDR3 contains 16 residues. The chain's CDR3 is CASSSGTGLGTDTQYF. The DNA of the CDR3 is TGTGCCAGCAGCTCCGGGACTGGGTTAGGCACAGATACGCAGTATTTT. The variable domain in full, with the rest retrieved from reference TRBV7-2 and TRBJ2-3, is GAGVSQSPSNKVTEKGKDVELRCDPISGHTALYWYRQSLGQGLEFLIYFQGNSAPDKSGLPSDRFSAERTGGSVSTLTIQRTQQEDSAVYLCASSSGTGLGTDTQYFGPGTRLTVL.

About this clonotype itself: One junction end disagrees with the germline gene, perhaps due to a read error. The V gene is TRBV12-3 or TRBV12-4, the J gene TRBJ1-5; TRBD1 might be the D (5 bases). The CDR3 has 18 amino acids. The DNA for the CDR3 is TGTGCCATCAGTTTAATCGTTTCGGCCGGGGGAAGCAATCAGCCCCAGCATTTT. Amino acids: CAISLIVSAGGSNQPQHF.

This clonotype has a count of ten or more. The chain is built from TRBV20-1 and TRBJ2-7, with 8 bases that match TRBD2. Germline V gene lookup returns CDR1 DFQATT and CDR2 SNEGSKA (reference sequence). V shed 2 bases and J 3 bases; nucleotides not matched to a gene: 6. The CDR3 has 14 residues. CDR3 DNA sequence: TGCAGTGCTAGACAGACGGGGGGGGGCTACGAGCAGTACTTC. Translated: CSARQTGGGYEQYF.

This clonotype was observed at least ten times. The genes are TRBV4-1 and TRBJ1-2; D may be TRBD1 (5 bases). The CDR3 has 15 amino acids. Germline V gene lookup returns CDR1 MGHRA and CDR2 YSYEKL. The V end lost 0 bases, the J end lost 4 bases, and 12 bases lay between the germline ends. CDR3 sequence reads: CASSQDPGHGYGYTF. In DNA form, the CDR3 reads TGCGCCAGCAGCCAAGACCCAGGACACGGCTATGGCTACACCTTC.

This clonotype has a count of ten or more. The junction differs from germline at one of its ends, possibly a read error. The chain couples TRBV2 to TRBJ1-4; the match to TRBD1 covers 7 bases. The CDR3 spans 14 residues. CDR1 SNHLY and CDR2 FYNNEI come from the germline V gene. Here the CDR3 reads CASTAEGAKEKLFF. The CDR3 DNA reads as TGTGCCAGCACCGCGGAGGGGGCTAAAGAAAAACTGTTTTTT.

This clonotype was detected ten times or more. This chain joins TRBV29-1 and TRBJ1-1; D not certain. V lost 8 bases to trimming and J lost 1 base, with 17 bases between them. Germline-derived CDR1 and CDR2 are SQVTM and ANQGSEA. There are 14 residues in the CDR3. The CDR3 sequence: CSPSGISGNTEAFF. CDR3 in DNA: TGCAGCCCCTCTGGGATATCGGGGAACACTGAAGCTTTCTTT. The variable domain in full, completed from reference TRBV29-1 and TRBJ1-1, reads SAVISQKPSRDICQRGTSLTIQCQVDSQVTMMFWYRQQPGQSLTLIATANQGSEATYESGFVIDKFPISRPNLTFSTLTVSNMSPEDSSIYLCSPSGISGNTEAFFGQGTRLTVV.

A remark on this clonotype: A much larger clone lies one base from this, so it may be a read error. The chain has TRBV5-6 and TRBJ2-7, with D tentatively TRBD2 (6 bases). This CDR3 region has 15 residues. The germline V gene has CDR1 SGHDT and CDR2 YYEEEE. Trimming pared 5 bases from V and 4 bases from J, leaving 19 bases between. In nucleotides, the CDR3 is TGTGCCAGCAGGTTGTACGGGGAGGTAAGGTACGAGCAGTACTTC. It translates to CASRLYGEVRYEQYF.

There are many counts of this clonotype. This chain connects TRBV3-1 to TRBJ1-1; 7 positions match TRBD1. J lost 2 bases, V lost 5 bases, and 5 bases had no gene match. Germline CDR1 LGHDT, CDR2 YNNKEL (reference sequence). The CDR3 runs 14 residues. The CDR3 sequence: CASSERDSNTEAFF. The CDR3 region has the DNA TGTGCCAGCAGCGAACGGGACAGTAACACTGAAGCTTTCTTT.